Sequencing of this T cell receptor beta chain was carried out in a study of blood T cell repertoires in COVID-19 (dated by TCRdb to the early 2020s). Context from the whole study: Collaborator samples came from the United States, Italy and Spain and covered acute and convalescent phases of COVID-19. The material from the prospective study consisted of cDNA or gDNA derived from T cells, B-cell-depleted T cells, or PBMCs. The dataset comprised deeply sampled blood TCRbeta repertoires from subjects exposed to, actively infected with, or recovered from COVID-19. Nearly every sample came with metadata listing a de-identified subject ID, COVID-19 status, age in years and sex. HLA class I and class II types, where available, came from metadata supplied by the sample provider rather than from assay-based typing. Samples were obtained from the ongoing ImmuneRACE study (first 160 participants) and from over 1,000 subjects provided by 6 global collaborators. The repertoires were released in a freely available public database intended as a resource for research on the immune response to SARS-CoV-2.

Overall results and qualifications from the work: Clinical and demographic metadata were provided uncurated, with the amount varying by source and participant.

TCRbeta CDR3 regions were amplified from genomic DNA by means of the immunoSEQ Assay, a bias-controlled multiplex PCR. In the authors' own workflow: Nucleated cell counts per sample were estimated from amplification of reference gene primers within the assay. To quantify the absolute abundance of each unique TCRbeta CDR3 rearrangement, sequence reads were collapsed and filtered. For each sample, productive Simpson clonality was calculated as the square root of Simpson's diversity index across productive rearrangements. In TCRdb, the immuneACCESS table is reduced to in-frame sequences with V and J assigned. These tables do not hold every clone; where another copy was compared, an unresolved V gene accounts for under half, and the others remain unexplained. The V and J calls and the clone size are those of that table, but D and trimming were determined from the DNA. For this sample the table gives about 520,000 clones, of which 75% to 90% were detected only once. The leading ten clones occupy roughly 3.2% of the sample.

The collaborating institutions used their own protocols to collect whole blood in K2EDTA tubes. For TCRbeta analysis, collaborator samples were shipped as frozen whole blood, as isolated PBMCs, or as DNA extracted from either sample type. This clone was seen a single time. Its antigen has not been determined. No much larger clonotype is one base removed from it; base qualities were not supplied. Sequencing input: peripheral blood. This receptor was identified in a human donor in a cohort sampled during active COVID-19.

This receptor carries the CDR3 CASSPSGTRTDTQYF. In nucleotides, the sequence is TGTGCCAGCAGTCCTAGCGGGACTCGCACAGATACGCAGTATTTT. The sequence is built from TRBV9 and TRBJ2-3; 9 middle bases align to TRBD2. Here V drops 5 bases and J drops 1 base, and the junction holds 5 bases not matched to any gene. CDR1 and CDR2 (SGDLS, YYNGEE) derive from the germline V gene. Including cysteine and phenylalanine, the CDR3 has 15 amino acids. The sequence is cut down to CDR3 DNA, 45 bases in frame from base 1.